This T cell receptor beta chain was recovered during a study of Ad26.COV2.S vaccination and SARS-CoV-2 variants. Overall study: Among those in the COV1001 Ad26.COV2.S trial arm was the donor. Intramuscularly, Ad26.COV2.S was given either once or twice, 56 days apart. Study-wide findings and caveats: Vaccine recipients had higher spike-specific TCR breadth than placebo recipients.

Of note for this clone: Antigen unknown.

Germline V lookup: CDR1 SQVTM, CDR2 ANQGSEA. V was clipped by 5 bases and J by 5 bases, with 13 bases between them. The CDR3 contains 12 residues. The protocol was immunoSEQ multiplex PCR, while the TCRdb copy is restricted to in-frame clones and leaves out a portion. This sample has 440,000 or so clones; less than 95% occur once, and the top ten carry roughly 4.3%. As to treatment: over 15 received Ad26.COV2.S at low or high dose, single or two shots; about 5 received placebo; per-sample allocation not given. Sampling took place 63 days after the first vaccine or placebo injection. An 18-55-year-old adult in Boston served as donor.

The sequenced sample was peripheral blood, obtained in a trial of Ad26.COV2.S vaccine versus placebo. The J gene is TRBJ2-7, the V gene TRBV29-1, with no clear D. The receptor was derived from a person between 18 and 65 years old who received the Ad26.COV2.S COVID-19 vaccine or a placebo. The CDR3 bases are TGCAGCGTTCGGGCTAGTTTCCACGAGCAGTACTTC. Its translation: CSVRASFHEQYF.